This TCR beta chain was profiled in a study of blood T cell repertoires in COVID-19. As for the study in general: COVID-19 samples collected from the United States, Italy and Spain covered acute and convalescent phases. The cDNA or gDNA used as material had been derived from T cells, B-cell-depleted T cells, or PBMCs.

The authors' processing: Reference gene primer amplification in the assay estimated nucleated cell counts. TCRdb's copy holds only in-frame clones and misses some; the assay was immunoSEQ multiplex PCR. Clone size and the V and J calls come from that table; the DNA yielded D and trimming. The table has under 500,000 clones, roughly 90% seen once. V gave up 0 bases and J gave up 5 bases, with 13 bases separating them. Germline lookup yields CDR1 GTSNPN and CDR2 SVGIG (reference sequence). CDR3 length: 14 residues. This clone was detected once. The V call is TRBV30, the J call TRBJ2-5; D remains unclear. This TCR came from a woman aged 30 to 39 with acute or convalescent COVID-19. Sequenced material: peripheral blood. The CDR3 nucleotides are TGTGCCTGGAGTGTACCTGGTAGCAAGGAGACCCAGTACTTC. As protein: CAWSVPGSKETQYF.